The clone carrying this T cell receptor beta chain was found many times. Its antigen remains unidentified. With 5 bases removed from V and 9 bases from J, the gap between germline ends came to 17 bases. Germline CDR1 and CDR2: SEHNR and FQNEAQ (reference sequence). CDR3 length: 14 residues. RNA transcripts were the template for amplifying TCR beta CDR3 regions. TCR CDR3 underwent first-round RT-PCR with the HTBI primer set. TCRdb passed the multiplex PCR reads through MiXCR, listing each CDR3 protein once. This table has around 600,000 distinct CDR3 sequences, more than 14% appearing once. This sample stems from a study of T cells in Graves' hyperthyroidism and ophthalmopathy. For the study at large: Blood from the periphery was taken at initial diagnosis, before any treatment.

Study outcomes and limitations: Most expanded thyroid clonotypes above 0.001 also appeared in blood. The model's output predicted ophthalmopathy at a median of about 6.5 months prior to onset.

The clonotype originates from a woman between 50 and 59 years old with Graves' ophthalmopathy. Sequencing used blood. The V and J genes are TRBV7-9 and TRBJ2-1; no firm D call. CDR3 coding DNA: TGTGCCAGCAGCCCGTCTGTGTACGAACCTGAGCAGTTCTTC. Protein product: CASSPSVYEPEQFF.